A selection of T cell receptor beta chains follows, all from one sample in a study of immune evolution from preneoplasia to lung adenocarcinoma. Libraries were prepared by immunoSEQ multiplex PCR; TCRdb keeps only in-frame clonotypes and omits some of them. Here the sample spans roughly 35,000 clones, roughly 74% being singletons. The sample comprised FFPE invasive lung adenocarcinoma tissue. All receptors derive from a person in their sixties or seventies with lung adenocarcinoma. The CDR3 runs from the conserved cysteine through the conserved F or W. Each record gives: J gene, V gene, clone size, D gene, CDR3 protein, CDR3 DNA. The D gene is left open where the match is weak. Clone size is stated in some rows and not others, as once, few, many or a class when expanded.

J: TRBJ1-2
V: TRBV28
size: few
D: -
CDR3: CASSPQEWVGYTF
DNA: TGTGCCAGCAGTCCTCAGGAGTGGGTTGGCTACACCTTC

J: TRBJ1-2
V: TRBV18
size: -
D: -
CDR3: CASSPIIMRDTSNYGYTF
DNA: TGTGCCAGCTCACCAATCATTATGCGGGACACATCTAACTATGGCTACACCTTC

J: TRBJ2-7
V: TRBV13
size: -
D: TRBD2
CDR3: CASSSWSGTSSYEQYF
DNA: TGTGCCAGCAGCTCCTGGAGCGGGACTTCCTCCTACGAGCAGTACTTC

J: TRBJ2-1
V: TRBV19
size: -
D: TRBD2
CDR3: CASSGTSGRDNEQFF
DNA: TGTGCCAGTTCCGGGACTAGCGGGAGGGACAATGAGCAGTTCTTC

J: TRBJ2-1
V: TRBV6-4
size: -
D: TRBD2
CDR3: CASSSSGRDEQFF
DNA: TGTGCCAGCAGTTCTAGCGGGAGGGATGAGCAGTTCTTC

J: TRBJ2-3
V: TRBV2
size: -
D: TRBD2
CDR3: CASYPGGTDTQYF
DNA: TGTGCCAGCTACCCGGGAGGGACAGATACGCAGTATTTT

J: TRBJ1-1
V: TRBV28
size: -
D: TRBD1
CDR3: CASSTGGTGGTEAFF
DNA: TGTGCCAGCAGCACTGGGGGAACAGGGGGCACTGAAGCTTTCTTT

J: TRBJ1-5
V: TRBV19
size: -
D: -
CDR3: CASSITGDNQPQHF
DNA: TGTGCCAGTAGTATTACAGGAGACAATCAGCCCCAGCATTTT

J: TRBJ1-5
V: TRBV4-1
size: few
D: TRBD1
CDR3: CASSQRQGENQPQHF
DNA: TGCGCCAGCAGCCAACGACAGGGGGAAAATCAGCCCCAGCATTTT

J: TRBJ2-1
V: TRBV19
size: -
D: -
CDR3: CARGEPGTYNEQFF
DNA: TGTGCCAGAGGGGAACCGGGGACCTACAATGAGCAGTTCTTC

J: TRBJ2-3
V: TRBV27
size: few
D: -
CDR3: CASRPSGSTDTQYF
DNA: TGTGCCAGCAGACCAAGCGGGAGCACAGATACGCAGTATTTT

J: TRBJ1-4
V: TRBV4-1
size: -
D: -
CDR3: CASSQGRGAGEKLFF
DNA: TGCGCCAGCAGCCAGGGGAGGGGGGCTGGTGAAAAACTGTTTTTT

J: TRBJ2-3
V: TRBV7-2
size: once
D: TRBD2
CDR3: CASSLRTSGKGDTQYF
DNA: TGTGCCAGCAGCTTAAGGACTAGCGGGAAAGGAGATACGCAGTATTTT

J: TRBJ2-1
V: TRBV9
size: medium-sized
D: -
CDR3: CASSVGGGSYNEQFF
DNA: TGTGCCAGCAGCGTAGGGGGAGGCTCCTACAATGAGCAGTTCTTC

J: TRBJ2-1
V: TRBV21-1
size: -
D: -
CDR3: CPSLDEGPTYNEQFF
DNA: TGTCCTAGCCTCGATGAGGGCCCTACTTACAATGAGCAGTTCTTC

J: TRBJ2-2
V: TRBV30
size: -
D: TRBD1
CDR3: CAWNRGPNTGELFF
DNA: TGTGCCTGGAACAGGGGACCTAACACCGGGGAGCTGTTTTTT

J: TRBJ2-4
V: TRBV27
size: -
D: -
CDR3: CASSHPEGGNIQYF
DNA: TGTGCCAGCAGTCACCCCGAGGGGGGAAACATTCAGTACTTC

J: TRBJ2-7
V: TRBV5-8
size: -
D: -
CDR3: CASSPSVYEQYF
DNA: TGTGCCAGCAGCCCGTCAGTCTACGAGCAGTACTTC

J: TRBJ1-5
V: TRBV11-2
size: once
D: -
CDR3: CASSLTEDQPQHF
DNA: TGTGCCAGCAGCTTAACCGAGGATCAGCCCCAGCATTTT

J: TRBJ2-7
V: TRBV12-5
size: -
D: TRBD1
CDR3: CASGSNRGRDEQYF
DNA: TGTGCTAGTGGTTCTAACAGGGGGCGAGACGAGCAGTACTTC